Listed below are T cell receptor beta chains from one sample, sequenced in a study of regulatory T cells in long-lasting Graves disease. Each CDR3 protein gets one entry after TCRdb re-called the multiplex PCR reads with MiXCR. The sample gives 250,000 to 300,000 distinct CDR3 sequences, 22% of which show up once; roughly 56% is in the top ten. Sequences were derived from peripheral blood mononuclear cells (PBMCs), sampled when the disease was refractory, from a patient treated with antithyroid drugs. The receptor set was obtained from a female donor with Graves disease. Both conserved end residues are part of each CDR3. A D gene is named only where the DNA matches it firmly. Clone size is not always given. Where it is, it says once, few, many or a class for expanded clones.

j_call: TRBJ2-5
d_call: TRBD1
v_call: TRBV28
clone_size: many
cdr3_nt: TGTGCCAGCAACCCCGGGACAGGGGGAGAGACCCAGTACTTC
cdr3_aa: CASNPGTGGETQYF

j_call: TRBJ2-3
d_call: .
v_call: TRBV5-4
clone_size: .
cdr3_nt: TGTGCCAGCAGCTTGGCACTAGCCACAGATACGCAGTATTTT
cdr3_aa: CASSLALATDTQYF

j_call: TRBJ1-4
d_call: .
v_call: TRBV3-1
clone_size: many
cdr3_nt: TGTGCCAGCAGCCAAGAGGATAGGGAAAAACTGTTTTTT
cdr3_aa: CASSQEDREKLFF

j_call: TRBJ1-2
d_call: TRBD1
v_call: TRBV7-2
clone_size: .
cdr3_nt: TGTGCCAGCAGGATAGGGACAGGGGATGGCTACACCTTC
cdr3_aa: CASRIGTGDGYTF

j_call: TRBJ2-7
d_call: .
v_call: TRBV27
clone_size: many
cdr3_nt: TGTGCCAGCAGTTTATCTTTAGCGGGACAGGGCACGTACGAGCAGTACTTC
cdr3_aa: CASSLSLAGQGTYEQYF

j_call: TRBJ1-1
d_call: TRBD1
v_call: TRBV6-2/TRBV6-3
clone_size: few
cdr3_nt: TGTGCCAGCAGTTACTCTCTACAGGGGACTGAAGCTTTCTTT
cdr3_aa: CASSYSLQGTEAFF

j_call: TRBJ2-5
d_call: .
v_call: TRBV5-4
clone_size: few
cdr3_nt: TGTGCCAGCAGCGCGTCAGGAGCGGCGGGGGAGACCCAGTACTTC
cdr3_aa: CASSASGAAGETQYF

j_call: TRBJ1-1
d_call: TRBD1
v_call: TRBV10-3
clone_size: few
cdr3_nt: TGTGCCATCCTTCCCGGGACAGGGGGCACTGAAGCTTTCTTT
cdr3_aa: CAILPGTGGTEAFF

j_call: TRBJ2-7
d_call: TRBD1
v_call: TRBV6-2/TRBV6-3
clone_size: few
cdr3_nt: TGTGCCAGCAGTTACTTATTCCGCCGGGACAGGGGGCCCTACGAGCAGTACTTC
cdr3_aa: CASSYLFRRDRGPYEQYF

j_call: TRBJ2-5
d_call: TRBD2
v_call: TRBV19
clone_size: few
cdr3_nt: TGTGCCAGTATAGGAAGACTAGCGGGGGACCAAGAGACCCAGTACTTC
cdr3_aa: CASIGRLAGDQETQYF

j_call: TRBJ2-2
d_call: .
v_call: TRBV7-2
clone_size: few
cdr3_nt: TGTGCCAGCAGCTTAGAGTTGGGAAGCGACACCGGGGAGCTGTTTTTT
cdr3_aa: CASSLELGSDTGELFF

j_call: TRBJ1-2
d_call: .
v_call: TRBV7-2
clone_size: few
cdr3_nt: TGTGCCAGCAGCTTAGATTTGGGGGTGGGGTATGGCTACACCTTC
cdr3_aa: CASSLDLGVGYGYTF

j_call: TRBJ1-2
d_call: TRBD1
v_call: TRBV14
clone_size: .
cdr3_nt: TGTGCCAGCAGCCGGGACAGGAGTGGCTACACCTTC
cdr3_aa: CASSRDRSGYTF

j_call: TRBJ2-7
d_call: .
v_call: TRBV20-1
clone_size: .
cdr3_nt: TGCAGTGCTACCCCCCCCAGGAGCTCCTACGAGCAGTACTTC
cdr3_aa: CSATPPRSSYEQYF

j_call: TRBJ2-3
d_call: .
v_call: TRBV13
clone_size: .
cdr3_nt: TGTGCCAGCAGCTGGGGGTGGGGACGAACAGATACGCAGTATTTT
cdr3_aa: CASSWGWGRTDTQYF

j_call: TRBJ1-6
d_call: .
v_call: TRBV6-1
clone_size: many
cdr3_nt: TGTGCCAGCAGGAGCTCCTATAATTCACCCCTCCACTTT
cdr3_aa: CASRSSYNSPLHF

j_call: TRBJ2-7
d_call: .
v_call: TRBV10-3
clone_size: .
cdr3_nt: TGTGCCATCAGTGAGTCTGGGGCAACCTACGAGCAGTACTTC
cdr3_aa: CAISESGATYEQYF

j_call: TRBJ2-2
d_call: .
v_call: TRBV7-2
clone_size: .
cdr3_nt: TGTGCCAACAGCTTAGATAGGGCGGGCGGGGAGCTGTTTTTT
cdr3_aa: CANSLDRAGGELFF

j_call: TRBJ1-5
d_call: .
v_call: TRBV6-2/TRBV6-3
clone_size: few
cdr3_nt: TGTGCCAGCAGTCCCCATCTAGGTCAGCCCCAGCATTTT
cdr3_aa: CASSPHLGQPQHF

j_call: TRBJ1-2
d_call: .
v_call: TRBV6-1
clone_size: many
cdr3_nt: TGTGCCAGCAGGCAGAGGGATGGCTACACCTTC
cdr3_aa: CASRQRDGYTF

j_call: TRBJ1-4
d_call: .
v_call: TRBV7-6
clone_size: .
cdr3_nt: TGTGCCAGCAGCCCTACTGCCCTGAGCGAAAAACTGTTTTTT
cdr3_aa: CASSPTALSEKLFF

j_call: TRBJ1-1
d_call: .
v_call: TRBV30
clone_size: few
cdr3_nt: TGTGCCTGGACCAGGGGAGGACGGGAGGCTTTCTTT
cdr3_aa: CAWTRGGREAFF

j_call: TRBJ2-1
d_call: TRBD1
v_call: TRBV5-1
clone_size: .
cdr3_nt: TGCGCCAGCAGCGAGACAGGGAACAATGAGCAGTTCTTC
cdr3_aa: CASSETGNNEQFF

j_call: TRBJ2-7
d_call: .
v_call: TRBV2
clone_size: many
cdr3_nt: TGTGCCAGCAGAGGGCTCGAGCAGTACTTC
cdr3_aa: CASRGLEQYF

j_call: TRBJ1-2
d_call: .
v_call: TRBV6-1
clone_size: many
cdr3_nt: TGTGCCAGCAGTCCTGATATAAGGGGGGACTATGGCTACACCTTC
cdr3_aa: CASSPDIRGDYGYTF

j_call: TRBJ2-7
d_call: .
v_call: TRBV27
clone_size: few
cdr3_nt: TGTGCCAGCAGTTTATCTGGGGTGAGCCACGAGCAGTACTTC
cdr3_aa: CASSLSGVSHEQYF

j_call: TRBJ2-7
d_call: TRBD2
v_call: TRBV20-1
clone_size: .
cdr3_nt: TGCAGTGCTAGAGATCTGGGGACTAGCGGCTACGAGCAGTACTTC
cdr3_aa: CSARDLGTSGYEQYF

j_call: TRBJ2-7
d_call: .
v_call: TRBV7-2
clone_size: many
cdr3_nt: TGTGCCAGCAGCTTAAGCTCCGTGAACCACGAGCAGTACTTC
cdr3_aa: CASSLSSVNHEQYF

j_call: TRBJ1-2
d_call: .
v_call: TRBV7-2
clone_size: .
cdr3_nt: TGCGCCAGCAGCCGCGCGGACGGAAGGGCCTACACCTTC
cdr3_aa: CASSRADGRAYTF

j_call: TRBJ1-6
d_call: TRBD1
v_call: TRBV7-2
clone_size: .
cdr3_nt: TGTGCCAGCAGCCCCCTGAGGGGACAGGGGTTTACACCCCTCCACTTT
cdr3_aa: CASSPLRGQGFTPLHF

j_call: TRBJ2-7
d_call: .
v_call: TRBV28
clone_size: few
cdr3_nt: TGTGCCAGCAGTTTAGGGGGAAGCCTACCCTACGAGCAGTACTTC
cdr3_aa: CASSLGGSLPYEQYF

j_call: TRBJ2-5
d_call: .
v_call: TRBV11-2
clone_size: many
cdr3_nt: TGTGCCAGCAGCACCCGCGCTAGCCAAGAGACCCAGTACTTC
cdr3_aa: CASSTRASQETQYF

j_call: TRBJ1-2
d_call: .
v_call: TRBV28
clone_size: many
cdr3_nt: TGTGCCAGTACCACAGGGAACTATGGCTACACCTTC
cdr3_aa: CASTTGNYGYTF

j_call: TRBJ2-3
d_call: TRBD2
v_call: TRBV11-2
clone_size: .
cdr3_nt: TGTGCCAGCAGCTTAGGACTAGCGGGAAGACTCACAGATACGCAGTATTTT
cdr3_aa: CASSLGLAGRLTDTQYF

j_call: TRBJ1-3
d_call: TRBD1
v_call: TRBV12-3/TRBV12-4
clone_size: .
cdr3_nt: TGTGCCAGCAGGTTGACAGGGGTTTCTGGAAACACCATATATTTT
cdr3_aa: CASRLTGVSGNTIYF

j_call: TRBJ2-7
d_call: TRBD1
v_call: TRBV7-2
clone_size: few
cdr3_nt: TGTGCCAGCAGCTTAGAAGGACAGGGGGACTACGAGCAGTACTTC
cdr3_aa: CASSLEGQGDYEQYF

j_call: TRBJ1-6
d_call: TRBD1
v_call: TRBV3-1
clone_size: many
cdr3_nt: TGTGCCAGCAGCCAAGGAACAGGGGGCGTTTATTCACCCCTCCACTTT
cdr3_aa: CASSQGTGGVYSPLHF

j_call: TRBJ2-1
d_call: .
v_call: TRBV12-3/TRBV12-4
clone_size: few
cdr3_nt: TGTGCCAGCAGTTGGGCCCAAATCAATGAGCAGTTCTTC
cdr3_aa: CASSWAQINEQFF

j_call: TRBJ2-1
d_call: TRBD1
v_call: TRBV30
clone_size: .
cdr3_nt: TGTGCCTGGAACCGGGACAGCTCCTACAATGGGCAGTTCTTC
cdr3_aa: CAWNRDSSYNGQFF

j_call: TRBJ1-1
d_call: .
v_call: TRBV12-3/TRBV12-4
clone_size: .
cdr3_nt: TGTGCCAGCAGATGGGGACCGGGGGAAGCTTTCTTT
cdr3_aa: CASRWGPGEAFF

j_call: TRBJ1-2
d_call: TRBD1
v_call: TRBV10-3
clone_size: .
cdr3_nt: TGTGCCATCAGGGACAGGGCCGGGGGCTACACCTTC
cdr3_aa: CAIRDRAGGYTF

j_call: TRBJ2-4
d_call: .
v_call: TRBV6-1
clone_size: few
cdr3_nt: TGTGCCAGCAGCGGTGACACACCGTATGCCCGAAACATTCAGTACTTC
cdr3_aa: CASSGDTPYARNIQYF

j_call: TRBJ2-7
d_call: TRBD2
v_call: TRBV6-1
clone_size: few
cdr3_nt: TGTGCCAGCAGTTACGGGGCTAGCGGAGTCCCTAGCCACGAGCAGTACTTC
cdr3_aa: CASSYGASGVPSHEQYF

j_call: TRBJ2-5
d_call: .
v_call: TRBV20-1
clone_size: many
cdr3_nt: TGCAGTGCTAGTGTGGGGAACCAAGAGACCCAGTACTTC
cdr3_aa: CSASVGNQETQYF

j_call: TRBJ2-7
d_call: .
v_call: TRBV12-3/TRBV12-4
clone_size: many
cdr3_nt: TGTGCCAGCAGTCACACACTAGGGGCGCTCGAGCAGTACTTC
cdr3_aa: CASSHTLGALEQYF

j_call: TRBJ2-7
d_call: TRBD2
v_call: TRBV4-1
clone_size: .
cdr3_nt: TGCGCCAGCAGCCAAAGCCGACTAGCGGGAATCGCATCCTACGAGCAGTACTTC
cdr3_aa: CASSQSRLAGIASYEQYF

j_call: TRBJ1-1
d_call: .
v_call: TRBV20-1
clone_size: few
cdr3_nt: TGCAGTGCTAGAGAATACCGGGCCAGGCTAACTGGAATCGCTGAAGCTTTCTTT
cdr3_aa: CSAREYRARLTGIAEAFF

j_call: TRBJ2-7
d_call: .
v_call: TRBV3-1
clone_size: few
cdr3_nt: TGTGCCAGCGCCCCTCGGTACGGCCGGGCGTACTCCTACGAGCAGTACTTC
cdr3_aa: CASAPRYGRAYSYEQYF

j_call: TRBJ1-1
d_call: .
v_call: TRBV6-1
clone_size: .
cdr3_nt: TGTGCCAGCACGGGAGTGGGGACTGAAGCTTTCTTT
cdr3_aa: CASTGVGTEAFF